This T cell receptor beta chain comes out of a study of T cell responses to AZD1222 COVID-19 vaccine. Notes on this clone: The antigen is unknown.

Measured with immunoSEQ multiplex PCR; TCRdb has only the in-frame clones, and not every one. In all, the sample yields 150,000 or so clones. Germline loops: CDR1 SGHTA, CDR2 FQGNSA. V gave up 1 base and J gave up 0 bases, with 4 bases separating them. This CDR3 is 14 amino acids long. Study-level results: Among AZD1222 vaccinees, only five to seven were seropositive at baseline. Repertoires were obtained only post-peak T cell response. At 160-218 and 743-854, vaccine-associated CD4 TCRs were dominant, and they spanned spike.

The source material was peripheral blood. This receptor was identified in an adult in good health. V usage is TRBV7-2 and J usage is TRBJ1-3; D remains ambiguous. CDR3 sequence reads: CASSLGGSGNTIYF. The CDR3, as DNA: TGTGCCAGCAGCTTAGGTGGCTCTGGAAACACCATATATTTT.